What follows is one TCR beta chain and its context. By share, this clone ranks as medium-sized (0.01 to 0.1%). The antigen it recognizes is unknown. No base qualities exist here, and no much larger clone lies one base off it. Library preparation used the immunoSEQ multiplex PCR assay. For the multiplex PCR, a mixture combining 60 forward primers for TCR Vbeta segments and 13 reverse primers for TCR Jbeta segments was used. The CDR3 region of rearranged TCR beta genes was amplified from genomic DNA by a multiplex PCR assay. Amplified TCR beta libraries were sequenced as 87-base-pair reads on the Illumina HiSeq System. Concerning the study's data processing: Across the 670 or so repertoires, a later analysis counted roughly 84 million unique TCR beta chains, some 11 million of which were shared by at least two donors. To remove PCR and sequencing errors, raw reads were error-corrected and collapsed into unique sequences using a nearest-neighbor algorithm that merged closely related sequences. To assign V, D and J gene segments, CDR3 sequences were aligned to IMGT reference sequences. For a sequence to be retained, at least a six-nucleotide match to both a V gene segment and a J gene segment was required. A rearrangement was called productive if the CDR3 had no stop codons and remained in frame with V and J, and every other rearrangement was called non-productive. Following IMGT convention, CDR3 was defined as the stretch from the second conserved V-encoded cysteine to the conserved J-encoded phenylalanine. The earlier analysis of about 590 of the donors excluded sequences that lacked an unambiguous match to a single V gene segment. In an earlier analysis of 587 of the donors, V segments were called functional above 56.7% productive rearrangements and were called segregating when the between-donor standard deviation exceeded 5%. A statistical classification framework was built for diagnosing cytomegalovirus status from the catalog of TCR beta chain sequences. In a later analysis, V and J genes were assigned by comparing TCR nucleotide sequences against IMGT/GENE-DB human TR gene sequences. A later analysis assigned CDR3 sequences and most-parsimonious VDJ recombination scenarios with the TCRdist pipeline. A later analysis defined each TCR beta chain by its CDR3 amino acid sequence plus V-gene family, and excluded reads lacking a unique V-gene family. As a way to deal with suspected cross-contamination and a sequencing artifact, a later analysis dropped roughly 600 nucleotide sequences that were highly shared and had low generation probability. In a later analysis, a clonal expansion index for each public chain was calculated from normalized within-repertoire ranks of inferred template counts. In a later analysis, generation probabilities were computed using a VDJ recombination model fitted to out-of-frame rearrangements, and the results were checked against IGoR. In a later analysis, hypergeometric tests were used to score TCR-TCR, TCR-HLA and TCR-CMV co-occurrence, with a repertoire-size bias correction applied to TCR pairs. In a later analysis, false discovery rates were estimated by permuting HLA or CMV assignments 20 times. In a later analysis, co-occurring TCRs were grouped using DBSCAN, with TCRdist sequence similarity added in when clustering inside HLA-allele-positive subsets. Repertoires with fewer than 30,000 or more than 120,000 public chains were left out of co-occurrence clustering, as were four to six repertoires with anomalous nucleotide sharing. The source is immuneACCESS, and TCRdb retained only in-frame sequences with V and J called. Part of the clones is not carried over; for the studies checked, unresolved V genes explain less than half of this, and the remainder is unexplained. That table supplies the V and J calls and clone size; D and trimming were determined from the DNA. A total of 110,000 to 150,000 clones appear in this sample, around four fifths of them only once. About 2.2% of the sample lies in the top ten.

In total, fewer than 750 healthy bone marrow donors made up the cohort. At the time of sampling, all cohort members were nominally healthy, though unrecorded immune exposures were likely present. The donor was CMV seronegative and was included in the group of approximately 350 seronegative cohort members. Each donor provided a peripheral blood sample, and peripheral blood mononuclear cells were used for TCR beta sequencing. Genomic DNA was extracted from the blood cell samples with the Qiagen DNeasy Blood Extraction Kit. These data come from a study of cytomegalovirus exposure and HLA in healthy donors (dated by TCRdb to about 2017). Regarding the study in general: In an earlier analysis of approximately 500 of the donors, 276 Gb of sequence data and some 120 million unique TCR beta sequences from 150 million to 200 million T cells were reported. An early release covering some 640 HLA-typed donors comprised about 290 gigabases of sequencing data and around 80 million unique TCR sequences. Among the roughly 380 genotyped donors, approximately 81% belonged to the genetic ancestry cluster associated with self-reported Caucasian donors. The aim of the study was to test whether cataloging public T cell receptors could identify signatures of past pathogen exposure. The T cell repertoires of 666 subjects were profiled by immunosequencing and related to cytomegalovirus serostatus. A separate validation cohort of 100 to 150 different subjects was used in addition to the roughly 670-subject first cohort. To predict cytomegalovirus infection status, the study combined high-throughput TCR immunosequencing, statistical association of individual TCRs with disease status, and machine learning. In a later analysis, previously published TCR beta repertoires from about 670 donors were re-analyzed and high-resolution HLA genotyping was added so that TCR occurrence patterns could be studied. The later analysis used no new phenotypic data to find candidate immune exposures, relying instead on TCR beta sequences and their occurrence across donors. An earlier analysis of 587 of the donors applied high-throughput TCR beta sequencing to assess whether each TCR beta V gene segment acted as functional or pseudogenic. Donor age, sex, ethnicity and CMV serostatus were compiled alongside the repertoire data. In a later genetic analysis, genome-wide SNP genotypes for about 65% of the roughly 700 donors were used, and that subset was treated as a discovery cohort. All discovery cohort repertoires had been generated using a single sequencing platform. Class I and class II HLA loci were covered by the typing at four-digit resolution. The number of donors typed differed by locus, with 629-630 for A, B, C, DRB1 and DQB1, 522 for DQA1, nearly 610 for DPA1, and approximately 470 for DPB1. A handful of DR-DQ haplotypes were handled as single units for association and clustering because linkage in the cohort was strong. Across 398 genotyped donors of the cohort, an average of about 250,000 unique TCR beta nucleotide sequences per donor were sequenced, and roughly a sixth of those sequences were non-productive.

The CDR3 spans 16 residues, from the cysteine through the phenylalanine. Only the CDR3 part of the read is kept: 48 bases, read in frame from the first base. Unmatched junction bases come to 7, with V trimmed by 1 base and J by 4 bases. CDR1 and CDR2 were assigned from the germline V gene (reference sequence) as LNHDA and SQIVND. The full study reports these points: A further reported finding was that TCR beta sequences accurately predicted the HLA-A and HLA-B alleles for most subjects in the first cohort. A later analysis associated about 18,000 TCR beta sequences with specific HLA alleles at a false discovery rate of 0.05. CMV serostatus was the only immune exposure information available for the cohort. Across donors, most TCR sequences were observed very rarely, whereas some public TCRs were present in many individuals. Because HLA typing was unavailable for some donors at each locus, only the typed subset was used in association tests. Most CMV-associated TCR beta chains appeared to be HLA-restricted in a later analysis, and the HLA associations seemed to be driven largely by CMV exposure. In both the original and validation cohorts, the classifier was reported to diagnose cytomegalovirus status with high specificity and sensitivity. According to a later analysis, parvovirus B19, influenza, CMV and Epstein-Barr virus appeared linked to several top co-occurrence clusters. Only TCR beta chains were sequenced in this cohort, and the absence of alpha or paired-chain data limited detectable features. Linkage disequilibrium might explain the correlated functional status among segregating V segments, but an unknown experimental factor could not be excluded. V-gene and J-gene trimming of TCR beta chains was associated with a missense DCLRE1C variant in a later genetic analysis, and the association was replicated in an independent cohort. A later analysis found that HLA-associated TCR beta chains were more clonally expanded and had lower generation probabilities than equally common non-associated chains. Broadly in line with IMGT annotations, most TCR beta V segments showed up in productive rearrangements about 87% or about 30% of the time in an earlier analysis of a few hundred of the donors. In a later analysis, the rate of TCR association differed among HLA loci, with DRB1 alleles having the most associated TCRs and HLA-C alleles having the fewest. Roughly uniform sequencing depth across donors was assumed in presence/absence analyses, although this assumption may not hold. Some IMGT-functional V segments, including TRBV6-2 and TRBV6-3, could not be told apart with the 87-base-pair reads, so those segments were excluded. The study listed 150 to 200 TCR beta chains as associated with cytomegalovirus. Assigning TCR associations to individual alleles was difficult when HLA alleles, especially DR and DQ, strongly co-occurred. A cluster of highly shared sequence variants was judged likely to be a technical artifact of the sequencing pipeline. Approximately 16 rarely observed V segments, including chromosome 9 orphons, were excluded from the earlier analysis of 550 to 700 of the donors because counts were too low. According to a later genetic analysis, donors in an Asian-associated ancestry cluster had fewer N-insertions in productive TCRs than the approximately 700-donor mean. It was suggested by the authors that the approach could potentially be generalized to other disease states and immunological phenotypes. In vitro tests confirmed that a few of the cytomegalovirus-associated TCR beta chains recognize cytomegalovirus antigens.

The TCR was taken from a man in his thirties or forties in good health and CMV-seronegative. The sequenced sample consisted of PBMCs. Recombination linked TRBV19 to TRBJ2-3, and TRBD1 matches 8 of the central bases. In nucleotides, the sequence is TGTGCCAGTAGTATAGCCCTCGGACAGGGACCAGATACGCAGTATTTT. This gives the protein CASSIALGQGPDTQYF.